This entry lists 10 T cell receptor beta chains sequenced from one sample in a study of cytomegalovirus exposure and HLA in healthy donors. In the PCR, 60 Vbeta and 13 Jbeta primers were used. Method: immunoSEQ multiplex PCR; TCRdb's copy keeps in-frame clones and lacks some. The repertoire holds roughly 99,000 clones, with more than 70% as singletons. The sample was PBMCs. These receptor sequences come from a woman in her thirties or forties in good health and CMV-seronegative.

Worth noting for this clone: One end of the junction does not line up with germline, which may come from a read error. V and J are TRBV29-1 and TRBJ2-7, with TRBD2 matching 7 bases. CDR1 SQVTM and CDR2 ANQGSEA come from the germline V gene. The CDR3 consists of 12 residues. DNA of the CDR3: TGCAGCGTTCTGTCCTCGGGGGGTTCTCGTCACTTC. Translated: CSVLSSGGSRHF.

CDR3 nucleotides: TGCGCCAGCAGCCTGTCAGGACAGGGTCCCTCTGGAAACACCATATATTTT. Encoded protein: CASSLSGQGPSGNTIYF. V gene TRBV5-1 combines with J gene TRBJ1-3, with 8 bases fitting TRBD1. Per the germline V gene, CDR1 is SGHRS and CDR2 is YFSETQ. Unmatched junction bases numbered 9, after V lost 4 bases and J lost 0 bases. The CDR3 has 17 residues.

The chain joins TRBV29-1 to TRBJ1-2; D may be TRBD1 (5 bases). Germline-derived CDR1 and CDR2 are SQVTM and ANQGSEA. The CDR3 is made up of 11 amino acids. The CDR3 DNA follows: TGCAAAGCACAGGCGCATAATGGCTACACCTTC. It encodes CKAQAHNGYTF.

The genes are TRBV2 and TRBJ1-4; TRBD1 agrees at 8 bases. The CDR3 consists of 14 residues. The germline V gene has CDR1 SNHLY and CDR2 FYNNEI. V gave up 7 bases and J gave up 8 bases; unmatched junction bases: 9. The CDR3 sequence is CASIADRVGEKLFF. The CDR3 DNA sequence: TGTGCCAGCATTGCGGACAGGGTGGGAGAAAAACTGTTTTTT.

The chain employs TRBV6-4 and TRBJ2-2, with a possible D match to TRBD2 (5 bases). Per the germline V gene, CDR1 is MRHNA and CDR2 is SNTAGT. The CDR3 is 15 amino acids. V lost 4 bases and J lost 2, with 11 bases in between. The CDR3 reads CASSAREGNTGELFF. The CDR3 coding sequence is TGTGCCAGCAGTGCTCGTGAGGGTAACACCGGGGAGCTGTTTTTT.

In its sample, this clone was seen once. This chain uses TRBV30 with TRBJ1-2; maybe TRBD1 (5 bases). This CDR3 is built from 14 residues. The V end was cut by 0 bases, the J end by 4 bases, with 12 bases between. The germline V gene has CDR1 GTSNPN and CDR2 SVGIG (reference sequence). CDR3 region: CAWSVHGGIYGYTF. The CDR3 nucleotides read TGTGCCTGGAGTGTACATGGGGGGATCTATGGCTACACCTTC.

The V and J genes are TRBV9 and TRBJ2-7; 11 nucleotides agree with TRBD2. V was clipped by 1 base and J by 3 bases; unmatched bases: 6. CDR3 size: 16 residues. In germline, CDR1 is SGDLS, CDR2 YYNGEE. The CDR3 protein is CASSVQGLAGFYEQYF. The DNA for the CDR3 is TGTGCCAGCAGCGTACAAGGACTAGCGGGTTTCTACGAGCAGTACTTC.

This clone was picked up a small number of times. This rearrangement joins TRBV5-1 to TRBJ2-2, with 8 bases lining up with TRBD1. V lost 4 bases, J lost 6 bases, and 8 bases stayed unmatched. The germline gives CDR1 SGHRS, CDR2 YFSETQ. The CDR3 contains 15 residues. CDR3 loop: CASSPVQGAPGELFF. The DNA of the CDR3 is TGCGCCAGCAGCCCGGTTCAGGGGGCCCCCGGGGAGCTGTTTTTT.

The rearrangement joins TRBV7-7 to TRBJ2-1; 10 bases line up with TRBD2. V was pared by 5 bases and J by 4 bases, with 5 bases of the junction left unmatched. The CDR3 spans 15 residues. CDR1 and CDR2 (germline): SSHAT, FNYEAQ (reference sequence). As DNA, the CDR3 is TGTGCCAGCAGCGTAAGCGGGGGGGAGTACAATGAGCAGTTCTTC. Protein: CASSVSGGEYNEQFF. Together with reference TRBV7-7 and TRBJ2-1, the CDR3 gives the full variable domain: GAGVSQSPRYKVTKRGQDVTLRCDPISSHATLYWYQQALGQGPEFLTYFNYEAQPDKSGLPSDRFSAERPEGSISTLTIQRTEQRDSAMYRCASSVSGGEYNEQFFGPGTRLTVL.

The chain is built from TRBV19 and TRBJ1-2; D gene ambiguous. This CDR3 has 14 amino acids. CDR1 is LNHDA, CDR2 SQIVND, per germline (reference sequence). The V gene lost 3 bases and the J gene lost 3 bases, with 11 bases spanning the gap. The DNA of the CDR3 is TGTGCCAGTAGTATTTCCTCGGCGGACTATGGCTACACCTTC. Translating gives CASSISSADYGYTF.